This TCR beta chain was sequenced in a study of T cell responses to AZD1222 COVID-19 vaccine. The trim removed 2 bases at V and 10 bases at J, leaving 6 bases unmatched. Germline CDR1 SGHNT, CDR2 YENEEA. The CDR3 totals 15 residues. Study findings and constraints: Baseline testing showed seropositivity in only a handful of AZD1222 recipients. Spike-wide coverage was observed for vaccine-associated CD4 TCRs, with dominant responses at 160-218 and 743-854.

This table comes from immunoSEQ multiplex PCR, and its TCRdb copy is limited to in-frame clones, with some not included. The sample holds 120,000 to 150,000 clones, roughly 91% seen once. Comments on this clone: Its antigen is not known.

V is TRBV11-3 and J is TRBJ1-6, with TRBD1 matching over 9 bases. This clonotype originated in an adult in good health. The material was peripheral blood, obtained on day 0 of AZD1222 vaccination. The CDR3 region has the DNA TGTGCCAGCAGCTTAAGGGACAGGGTTGACTCACCCCTCCACTTT. Translation gives CASSLRDRVDSPLHF.